This paragraph covers one T cell receptor beta chain sequence. Its antigen is still unknown. The data are from a study of CD8 T cells in Susac syndrome. Overall study findings and caveats: Individuals included in the TCR sequencing and HLA analysis were acknowledged by the study to be relatively few in number.

Sequencing targeted TCR beta in T cells from blood (CD8+ and CD4+). Negative magnetic isolation gave CD8+ and CD4+ cells; FACS enriched CD8+ TEMRA. A quantity of roughly 0.5 to 1 ug RNA underwent reverse transcription using random hexamers. immunoSEQ multiplex PCR amplified TCR beta CDR3 across 54 Vbeta, 13 Jbeta. TCRdb used MiXCR to reprocess the immunoSEQ multiplex PCR reads, holding one entry per CDR3 protein. In the table there are tens of thousands of distinct CDR3 sequences, about 93% of which are singletons. Trimming removed 4 bases from V and 5 bases from J, with 11 bases in between. The length of the CDR3 is 13 residues. Germline V lookup: CDR1 SGHDN, CDR2 FVKESK.

Source material: CD4+ T cells from PBMCs. The TCR sequence derives from a human donor with Susac syndrome. The chain employs TRBV14 and TRBJ1-2, with D perhaps matching TRBD1 (6 bases). CDR3 residues: CASSPDRKYGYTF. The DNA for the CDR3 is TGTGCCAGCAGCCCCGACAGGAAATATGGCTACACCTTC.